This T cell receptor (beta chain) emerged from a study of control samples from healthy donors and cancer patients. V gave up 7 bases and J gave up 6 bases; unmatched junction bases: 9. Germline CDR1 is ENHRY and CDR2 is SYGVKD. CDR3 size: 14 residues. TCRdb's table, derived via immunoSEQ multiplex PCR, lists solely in-frame clones and lacks some. Of 150,000 to 180,000 clones listed, 93% are singletons. The J gene is TRBJ1-1, the V gene TRBV10-3; 9 nucleotides match TRBD1. The sequence came from a man aged 45-65 years in good health. Specimen: blood. CDR3 amino acids: CAITQTGGESEAFF. The CDR3 nucleotides read TGTGCCATCACCCAGACAGGGGGTGAATCTGAAGCTTTCTTT.